This T cell receptor (beta chain) was captured by sequencing in a study of cytomegalovirus exposure and HLA in healthy donors. General study points: There were a few CMV-associated chains whose specificity for CMV antigens was confirmed in vitro. In an earlier analysis, productive rearrangement rates for most beta V segments clustered near 87% or 30%.

A note on this clone: What it recognizes is unknown.

PCR was performed using 60 Vbeta and 13 Jbeta primers. Measured with immunoSEQ multiplex PCR; TCRdb has only the in-frame clones, and not every one. The sample lists 150,000 to 200,000 clones, 70% to 85% occurring once. Trimming stripped 2 bases from V and 6 bases from J, with 4 bases between. The CDR3 runs 11 residues. Looked up from germline, CDR1 is DFQATT and CDR2 is SNEGSKA (reference sequence). Material: PBMCs. V gene TRBV20-1 combines with J gene TRBJ1-4; D is uncertain. The receptor was isolated from a male donor in good health and CMV-seronegative. CDR3 sequence: CSARIYEKLFF. CDR3 coding DNA: TGCAGTGCTAGAATATATGAAAAACTGTTTTTT.